This T cell receptor (beta chain) originates from a study of blood T cell repertoires in COVID-19. Overall study: Spain, Italy and the United States supplied samples that represented acute and convalescent COVID-19. The cDNA or gDNA used as material had been derived from T cells, B-cell-depleted T cells, or PBMCs.

As processed by the authors: Amplification of reference gene primers provided the estimated nucleated cell counts. The assay was immunoSEQ multiplex PCR, and TCRdb's table has in-frame clones only and misses some. V, J and clone size were drawn from that table, and D and trimming were deduced from the DNA. The data show 57,000 or so clones, with roughly three quarters seen just once and approximately 24% held by the top ten. After removal of 9 bases from V and 4 bases from J, the junction contained 9 bases not matched to a gene. Germline loops: CDR1 LNHDA, CDR2 SQIVND (reference sequence). CDR3 size: 14 residues.

The TCR comes from a man between 50 and 59 years old with active or convalescent COVID-19. The V and J genes are TRBV19 and TRBJ1-3; 7 bases are a match to TRBD1. Material for sequencing was peripheral blood. As DNA, the CDR3 is TGTGCCAGCCGACAGGGAACCTCCGGAAACACCATATATTTT. Encoded protein: CASRQGTSGNTIYF. Full variable domain (outside the CDR3, taken from reference TRBV19 and TRBJ1-3): DGGITQSPKYLFRKEGQNVTLSCEQNLNHDAMYWYRQDPGQGLRLIYYSQIVNDFQKGDIAEGYSVSREKKESFPLTVTSAQKNPTAFYLCASRQGTSGNTIYFGEGSWLTVV.